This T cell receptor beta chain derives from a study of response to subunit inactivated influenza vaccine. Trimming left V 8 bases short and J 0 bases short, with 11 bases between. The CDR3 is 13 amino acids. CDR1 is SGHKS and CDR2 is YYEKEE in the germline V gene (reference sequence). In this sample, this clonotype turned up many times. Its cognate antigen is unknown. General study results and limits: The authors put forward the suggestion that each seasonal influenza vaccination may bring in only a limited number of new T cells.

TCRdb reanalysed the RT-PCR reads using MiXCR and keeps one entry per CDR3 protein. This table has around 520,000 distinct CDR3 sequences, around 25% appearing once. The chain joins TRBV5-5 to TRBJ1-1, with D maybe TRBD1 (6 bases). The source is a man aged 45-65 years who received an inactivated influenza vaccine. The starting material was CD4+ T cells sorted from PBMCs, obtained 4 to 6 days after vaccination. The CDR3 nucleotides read TGTGCCAGTAACGGACAGATGAACACTGAAGCTTTCTTT. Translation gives CASNGQMNTEAFF.